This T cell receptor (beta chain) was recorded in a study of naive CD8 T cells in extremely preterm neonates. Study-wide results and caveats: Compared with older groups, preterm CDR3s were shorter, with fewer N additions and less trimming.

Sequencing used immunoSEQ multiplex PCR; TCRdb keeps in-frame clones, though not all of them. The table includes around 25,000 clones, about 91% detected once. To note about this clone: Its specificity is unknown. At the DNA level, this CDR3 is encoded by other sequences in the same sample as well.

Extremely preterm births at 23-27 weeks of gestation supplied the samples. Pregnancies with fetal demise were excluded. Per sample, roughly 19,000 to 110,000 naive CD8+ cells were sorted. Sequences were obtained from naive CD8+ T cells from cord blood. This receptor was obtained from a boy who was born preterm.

The DNA for the CDR3 is TGTGCCAGCAGCTTAGGACTAGCCTACGAGCAGTACTTC. This encodes CASSLGLAYEQYF. The J gene is TRBJ2-7, the V gene TRBV11-2; D is perhaps TRBD2 (6 bases). The CDR3 spans 13 residues. With 1 base removed from V and 2 bases from J, the gap between germline ends came to 6 bases. The germline CDR1 and CDR2 sequences are SGHAT and FQNNGV.